One and the same sample provided the 15 T cell receptor beta chains below, sequenced in a study of cytomegalovirus exposure and HLA in healthy donors (TCRdb year 2017). Library creation used the immunoSEQ multiplex PCR assay. A mixture of 60 forward primers for TCR Vbeta segments and 13 reverse primers for TCR Jbeta segments was used in the multiplex PCR. Here the immuneACCESS table is served through TCRdb, limited to in-frame sequences with V and J called. Missing clones are a known gap in these copies; in checked studies unresolved V genes cover under half, and the rest lacks a known reason. This sample's table has entries for over 100,000 clones. The ten most abundant clones make up around 6.5% of the sample. Material: PBMCs. These receptors all come from a man aged 35 to 55 in good health and CMV-seropositive.

The chain has TRBV5-4 and TRBJ2-1; perhaps TRBD2 as D (6 bases). The CDR3 length is 15 residues. Trimming left V 3 bases short and J 5 bases short, with 15 bases between. From germline, CDR1 is SGHNT and CDR2 YYREEE (reference sequence). This CDR3 is CASSYGTSINNEQFF. CDR3 sequence (DNA): TGTGCCAGCAGCTACGGGACTTCAATCAACAATGAGCAGTTCTTC.

The chain employs TRBV7-2 and TRBJ1-5; perhaps TRBD1 as D (5 bases). The V end lost 5 bases, the J end lost 7 bases, and 15 bases lay between the germline ends. Germline-derived CDR1 and CDR2 are SGHTA and FQGNSA. The CDR3 extends over 14 amino acids. For the CDR3, the DNA is TGTGCCAGCAGCCCCGACCCGACAGAGCAGCCCCAGCATTTT. Protein sequence: CASSPDPTEQPQHF. The full variable domain, its missing parts supplied by reference TRBV7-2 and TRBJ1-5, is GAGVSQSPSNKVTEKGKDVELRCDPISGHTALYWYRQSLGQGLEFLIYFQGNSAPDKSGLPSDRFSAERTGGSVSTLTIQRTQQEDSAVYLCASSPDPTEQPQHFGDGTRLSIL.

The gene calls are TRBV4-2 and TRBJ2-7; TRBD2 agrees at 8 bases. Germline assignment: CDR1 LGHNA and CDR2 YNFKEQ. This CDR3 contains 15 residues. V was pared by 0 bases and J by 7 bases, with 8 bases of the junction left unmatched. The CDR3 nucleotides are TGTGCCAGCAGCCAAGATCTAGCGGGTCACTGGGAGCAGTACTTC. Encoded protein: CASSQDLAGHWEQYF.

J is TRBJ1-3 and V is TRBV10-1; a possible D gene is TRBD2 (5 bases). The J call may be faulty, since TRBJ2-2 better matches the DNA end. The germline V gene has CDR1 WNHNN and CDR2 SYGVQD (reference sequence). The CDR3 extends over 13 amino acids. The DNA for the CDR3 is TGCGCCAGCAGGGCGCGCGGGTCCGGGGAGCTGTTTTTT. This codes for CASRARGSGELFF.

The V and J genes are TRBV5-1 and TRBJ1-2, with a possible D match to TRBD1 (5 bases). The V and J ends lost 4 bases and 2 bases respectively, with 9 bases between them. CDR1 SGHRS and CDR2 YFSETQ come from the germline V gene. CDR3 length: 13 residues. The CDR3 nucleotides are TGCGCCAGCAGCCAGACAGCAAACTATGGCTACACCTTC. This encodes CASSQTANYGYTF. The entire variable domain, with the rest obtained from reference TRBV5-1 and TRBJ1-2, is as follows: KAGVTQTPRYLIKTRGQQVTLSCSPISGHRSVSWYQQTPGQGLQFLFEYFSETQRNKGNFPGRFSGRQFSNSRSEMNVSTLELGDSALYLCASSQTANYGYTFGSGTRLTVV.

Considering frequency, this clone is medium-sized. This rearrangement joins TRBV7-9 to TRBJ2-7; 9 bases fit TRBD1. V dropped 5 bases and J dropped 3; count of bases not matched to a gene: 8. Germline assignment: CDR1 SEHNR and CDR2 FQNEAQ (reference sequence). The CDR3 spans 15 residues. DNA for the CDR3: TGTGCCAGCAGCCCCGCCTGGGACAGGGACTACGAGCAGTACTTC. Its translation is CASSPAWDRDYEQYF.

CDR3 residues: CASSHSEKLFF. In DNA form, the CDR3 reads TGTGCCAGCAGCCATAGTGAAAAACTGTTTTTT. The J gene is TRBJ1-4, the V gene TRBV14; the D is unclear. The CDR3 runs 11 residues. V lost 3 bases and J lost 7, with 3 bases in between. Germline CDR1 reads SGHDN; CDR2 reads FVKESK. Complete variable domain (other parts from reference TRBV14 and TRBJ1-4): EAGVTQFPSHSVIEKGQTVTLRCDPISGHDNLYWYRRVMGKEIKFLLHFVKESKQDESGMPNNRFLAERTGGTYSTLKVQPAELEDSGVYFCASSHSEKLFFGSGTQLSVL.

The chain combines TRBV7-9 with TRBJ2-5; 7 bases line up with TRBD1. V shed 5 bases and J 5 bases; nucleotides not matched to a gene: 11. CDR3 length: 15 amino acids. Germline-derived CDR1 and CDR2 are SEHNR and FQNEAQ (reference sequence). The CDR3 DNA is TGTGCCAGCAGCCCCCGGGACAGAAAGAGGGAGACCCAGTACTTC. It yields the protein CASSPRDRKRETQYF.

The rearrangement uses TRBV5-6 and TRBJ1-5; the match to TRBD1 covers 9 bases. Losses at the gene ends were 4 bases for V and 5 bases for J; bases not matched to a gene: 4. The CDR3 covers 14 residues. Germline V gives CDR1 SGHDT, CDR2 YYEEEE. In DNA, the CDR3 is TGTGCCAGCAGCCAGGACAGGGGAGATCAGCCCCAGCATTTT. Protein product: CASSQDRGDQPQHF.

The rearrangement links TRBV19 to TRBJ2-3; 11 bases agree with TRBD2. The V gene's germline CDR1 is LNHDA and CDR2 SQIVND (reference sequence). With 7 bases clipped from V and 3 bases from J, the junction kept 3 bases outside the gene matches. CDR3 length equals 14 residues. The CDR3 coding sequence is TGTGCCAGTAAGTCTAGCGGGAGGACAGATACGCAGTATTTT. It is translated as CASKSSGRTDTQYF.

The chain is built from TRBV15 and TRBJ2-5, with TRBD2 as a possible D gene (5 bases). CDR1 is LNHNV and CDR2 is YYDKDF in the germline V gene (reference sequence). CDR3 length: 14 amino acids. V was shortened by 1 base and J by 5 bases, with 11 bases between the two germline ends. CDR3 nucleotide sequence: TGTGCCACCAGCAGAGCGGCCACGGGGGAGACCCAGTACTTC. Residues: CATSRAATGETQYF. Supplemented by reference TRBV15 and TRBJ2-5, the full variable domain reads DAMVIQNPRYQVTQFGKPVTLSCSQTLNHNVMYWYQQKSSQAPKLLFHYYDKDFNNEADTPDNFQSRRPNTSFCFLDIRSPGLGDTAMYLCATSRAATGETQYFGPGTRLLVL.

The chain has TRBV9 and TRBJ2-3; D ambiguous. V dropped 0 bases and J dropped 4 bases, with 9 bases sitting between them. Per the germline V gene, CDR1 is SGDLS and CDR2 is YYNGEE. This CDR3 has 14 amino acids. CDR3 sequence: CASSVGFSADTQYF. CDR3 DNA sequence: TGTGCCAGCAGCGTAGGATTCTCGGCAGATACGCAGTATTTT.

The chain has TRBV6-4 and TRBJ1-2; TRBD1 might be the D (5 bases). Germline CDR1 MRHNA, CDR2 SNTAGT. The CDR3 is 15 amino acids. Trimming pared 6 bases from V and 4 bases from J, leaving 18 bases between. The CDR3 here is CASRAGPSELYGYTF. The CDR3 coding sequence is TGTGCCAGCAGGGCGGGACCCAGCGAACTCTATGGCTACACCTTC.

The chain has TRBV5-1 and TRBJ1-4; maybe TRBD1 (5 bases). V was cut by 2 bases and J by 5 bases, with 10 bases left in between. The V gene's germline CDR1 is SGHRS and CDR2 YFSETQ. The CDR3 runs to 14 residues. As DNA, the CDR3 is TGCGCCAGCAGCTTACAGGCCAGAAATGAAAAACTGTTTTTT. It specifies CASSLQARNEKLFF.

This rearrangement joins TRBV6-6 to TRBJ1-5, with D possibly being TRBD1 (6 bases). The CDR3 is 14 residues long. V was shortened by 2 bases and J by 5 bases, with 10 bases between the two germline ends. Per germline, CDR1 MNHNY and CDR2 SVGAGI (reference sequence). The CDR3 nucleotides read TGTGCCAGCAGTTACCTGGACAGTTATCAGCCCCAGCATTTT. Its protein is CASSYLDSYQPQHF.